Listed below are T cell receptor beta chains from one sample, sequenced in a study of blood T cells in healthy people across ages. TCRdb reprocessed the 5' RACE reads with MiXCR, giving one entry per CDR3 protein. This sample has around 1.5 million distinct CDR3 sequences; 30% to 35% occur once, and the top ten carry about 11%. Specimen: blood. These receptors were taken from a woman aged 25-40 years in good health. CDR3s include the opening cysteine and the closing phenylalanine or tryptophan. A D gene is named only where the DNA matches it firmly. Clone size is shown for a subset of rows, as once, few, many or a class of expanded clone.

j_call | d_call | v_call | clone_size | cdr3_aa | cdr3_nt
TRBJ2-1 | NA | TRBV2 | many | CASSEQGSYNEQFF | TGTGCCAGCAGTGAGCAGGGATCCTACAATGAGCAGTTCTTC
TRBJ1-4 | NA | TRBV7-9 | NA | CASSPVFQYNEKVFF | TGTGCCAGCAGCCCAGTCTTCCAGTACAATGAAAAAGTGTTTTTT
TRBJ2-1 | NA | TRBV3-1 | many | CASSRGHEQFF | TGTGCCAGCAGCCGCGGACATGAGCAGTTCTTC
TRBJ2-1 | TRBD2 | TRBV28 | few | CASNLRGGSGNEQFF | TGTGCCAGCAATTTGAGAGGCGGGAGTGGCAATGAGCAGTTCTTC
TRBJ1-2 | NA | TRBV28 | few | CASSSYLSEGSTKGYTF | TGTGCCAGCAGTTCTTATTTAAGCGAGGGGAGTACCAAAGGCTACACCTTC
TRBJ2-3 | TRBD2 | TRBV20-1 | few | CSARDPLAGILGDTQYF | TGCAGTGCTAGAGATCCCCTAGCGGGTATACTTGGGGATACGCAGTATTTT
TRBJ2-1 | TRBD2 | TRBV7-2 | NA | CASSSLLAGVNVEQFF | TGTGCCAGCAGCTCCCTACTAGCGGGAGTTAACGTTGAGCAGTTCTTC
TRBJ2-3 | NA | TRBV6-6 | NA | CASIHGLGTPADTQYF | TGTGCCAGCATTCATGGTCTTGGGACGCCCGCAGATACGCAGTATTTT
TRBJ2-7 | TRBD2 | TRBV20-1 | few | CSAARLASGRASPLEQYF | TGCAGTGCTGCCAGGCTGGCTAGCGGGAGGGCCTCTCCACTCGAGCAGTACTTC
TRBJ2-3 | TRBD2 | TRBV5-5 | few | CASSLEAGGFADTQYF | TGTGCCAGCAGCTTGGAGGCGGGGGGCTTTGCTGATACGCAGTATTTT
TRBJ1-2 | NA | TRBV7-9 | few | CASSLVGANYGYTF | TGTGCCAGCAGCTTAGTGGGAGCTAACTATGGCTACACCTTC
TRBJ2-3 | NA | TRBV20-1 | few | CSAIDALFVRVSTDTQYF | TGCAGTGCTATCGACGCCCTCTTCGTCAGAGTTTCAACAGATACGCAGTATTTT
TRBJ2-3 | NA | TRBV4-2 | many | CASSQWPNAVDTQYF | TGTGCCAGCAGCCAATGGCCGAACGCCGTCGATACGCAGTATTTT
TRBJ1-2 | NA | TRBV3-1 | few | CASSQDGGYTF | TGTGCCAGCAGCCAAGATGGGGGCTACACCTTC
TRBJ1-4 | NA | TRBV5-6 | NA | CASSWGAKDEKLFF | TGTGCCAGCAGCTGGGGGGCGAAGGATGAAAAACTGTTTTTT
TRBJ2-1 | TRBD1 | TRBV29-1 | many | CSVVRDRVGNEQFF | TGCAGCGTTGTCCGGGACAGGGTGGGGAATGAGCAGTTCTTC
TRBJ2-3 | NA | TRBV20-1 | NA | CSADARVTTRTDTQYF | TGCAGTGCTGACGCGCGGGTCACTACCCGCACAGATACGCAGTATTTT
TRBJ1-6 | NA | TRBV7-8 | NA | CASSLLFEEEGTPLHF | TGTGCCAGCAGCTTATTATTCGAAGAGGAAGGGACACCCCTCCACTTT
TRBJ1-2 | TRBD1 | TRBV3-1 | NA | CASSHDPQGGGYTF | TGTGCCAGCAGCCATGATCCCCAGGGGGGAGGCTACACCTTC
TRBJ2-2 | NA | TRBV29-1 | NA | CSVEREAGSVYVELFF | TGCAGCGTTGAACGGGAAGCAGGGAGCGTATATGTGGAGCTGTTTTTT
TRBJ2-7 | NA | TRBV7-2 | many | CASSPMQGTEQYF | TGTGCCAGCAGCCCAATGCAGGGAACCGAGCAGTACTTC
TRBJ2-1 | NA | TRBV7-2 | many | CASSWDNEQFF | TGTGCCAGCAGCTGGGACAATGAGCAGTTCTTC
TRBJ1-1 | NA | TRBV5-4 | few | CASSSKFTGNTEAFF | TGTGCCAGCAGCTCGAAATTTACAGGAAACACTGAAGCTTTCTTT
TRBJ2-7 | TRBD2 | TRBV20-1 | few | CSARDWGSGGTSAYEQYF | TGCAGTGCTAGAGATTGGGGTAGCGGGGGGACGTCGGCCTACGAGCAGTACTTC
TRBJ2-7 | NA | TRBV9 | NA | CASSVGRRGDYEQYF | TGTGCCAGCAGCGTAGGCCGACGGGGCGACTACGAGCAGTACTTC
TRBJ2-7 | NA | TRBV20-1 | NA | CSARVDDTSYNEQYF | TGCAGTGCTAGAGTCGACGATACATCCTACAATGAGCAGTACTTC
TRBJ2-7 | TRBD2 | TRBV27 | NA | CASSFGGRVDEQYF | TGTGCCAGCAGTTTCGGCGGGAGGGTGGACGAGCAGTACTTC
TRBJ2-1 | NA | TRBV21-1 | few | CASSKELPYSYNEQFF | TGTGCCAGCAGCAAAGAACTGCCTTACTCCTACAATGAGCAGTTCTTC
TRBJ1-4 | TRBD1 | TRBV30 | NA | CAQSGTGVNEKLFF | TGTGCCCAAAGCGGGACAGGGGTTAATGAAAAACTGTTTTTT
TRBJ2-3 | TRBD2 | TRBV3-1 | many | CASSQGGRGTDTQYF | TGTGCCAGCAGCCAAGGCGGGAGAGGTACAGATACGCAGTATTTT
TRBJ2-7 | TRBD2 | TRBV4-1 | few | CASSQELAPYEQYF | TGCGCCAGCAGCCAAGAACTAGCGCCGTACGAGCAGTACTTC
TRBJ1-5 | NA | TRBV7-6 | NA | CASSLGPPISNQPQHF | TGTGCCAGCAGCTTAGGGCCACCGATTAGCAATCAGCCCCAGCATTTT
TRBJ1-2 | NA | TRBV27 | NA | CASSQGAGSGYTF | TGTGCCAGCAGCCAAGGTGCAGGGAGTGGCTACACCTTC
TRBJ2-7 | NA | TRBV20-1 | NA | CSARDSLNTDYEQYF | TGCAGTGCTAGAGACAGTCTTAACACAGACTACGAGCAGTACTTC
TRBJ1-6 | TRBD1 | TRBV6-1 | NA | CASTTDRGYSPLHF | TGTGCCAGCACCACGGACAGGGGGTATTCACCCCTCCACTTT
TRBJ2-7 | NA | TRBV10-2 | NA | CASSESAGQGYEQYF | TGCGCCAGCAGTGAATCGGCCGGGCAGGGCTACGAGCAGTACTTC
TRBJ2-3 | TRBD2 | TRBV29-1 | NA | CSVERLAGLDTQYF | TGCAGCGTTGAACGACTAGCGGGATTGGATACGCAGTATTTT
TRBJ2-5 | TRBD2 | TRBV20-1 | few | CSARGMLAGGETQYF | TGCAGTGCTAGGGGGATGTTGGCCGGGGGGGAGACCCAGTACTTC
TRBJ1-4 | NA | TRBV29-1 | NA | CSVQGATNEELFF | TGCAGCGTCCAGGGAGCAACTAATGAAGAACTGTTTTTT
TRBJ2-4 | NA | TRBV7-2 | NA | CASSLDGTRRGIQYF | TGTGCCAGCAGCTTAGATGGGACCCGGAGAGGTATTCAGTACTTC
TRBJ1-1 | NA | TRBV10-3 | few | CAISEKNTEAFF | TGTGCCATCAGTGAGAAGAACACTGAAGCTTTCTTT
TRBJ1-2 | TRBD1 | TRBV10-3 | few | CAISPGTGWGDGYTF | TGTGCCATCAGCCCCGGGACAGGGTGGGGTGATGGCTACACCTTC
TRBJ2-5 | NA | TRBV28 | NA | CASSSGTLYQETQYF | TGTGCCAGCAGTTCCGGGACCCTGTACCAAGAGACCCAGTACTTC
TRBJ2-1 | TRBD2 | TRBV7-2 | NA | CASSLVPAGLSYNEQFF | TGTGCCAGCAGCTTAGTCCCAGCGGGGTTATCTTACAATGAGCAGTTCTTC
TRBJ2-3 | NA | TRBV10-1 | NA | CASSEFRTWDTQYF | TGCGCCAGCAGTGAGTTCAGGACTTGGGATACGCAGTATTTT
TRBJ2-5 | TRBD2 | TRBV27 | NA | CASSHLPGLLQETQYF | TGTGCCAGCAGTCACCTCCCGGGACTACTCCAAGAGACCCAGTACTTC
TRBJ2-7 | NA | TRBV28 | once | CASSPLVAGCEQYF | TGTGCCAGCAGTCCCTTGGTTGCAGGCTGCGAGCAGTACTTC
TRBJ2-7 | NA | TRBV20-1 | NA | CSADGSSYNEQYF | TGCAGTGCAGACGGGAGCTCCTACAATGAGCAGTACTTC
TRBJ2-3 | NA | TRBV20-1 | NA | CSAEGTSTDTQYF | TGCAGTGCCGAGGGAACTAGCACAGATACGCAGTATTTT
TRBJ1-2 | NA | TRBV6-1 | NA | CASSAGSDQSYGYTF | TGTGCCAGCAGTGCGGGTTCCGACCAGAGTTATGGCTACACCTTC
TRBJ2-1 | TRBD2 | TRBV4-1 | NA | CASSQLTSGGEQFF | TGCGCCAGCAGCCAACTGACTAGCGGGGGAGAGCAGTTCTTC